This entry is about one T cell receptor (beta chain). The sample originates from a study of blood T cell repertoires in COVID-19. Turning to the study itself: COVID-19 samples from acute and convalescent phases originated in the United States, Italy and Spain. PBMCs, B-cell-depleted T cells, or T cells were the source of the cDNA or gDNA that made up the material.

This CDR3 is 15 amino acids long. Germline-derived CDR1 and CDR2 are LGHNA and YNFKEQ. V was shortened by 4 bases and J by 4 bases, with 16 bases between the two germline ends. The authors' processing: Estimation of nucleated cell counts was performed using reference gene primer amplification. Data came from immunoSEQ multiplex PCR; TCRdb stores just in-frame clones and leaves some out. V, J and clone size are those of that table, while D and trimming were read from the DNA. Of hundreds of thousands of clones listed, over 75% are singletons. The V and J genes are TRBV4-2 and TRBJ1-1; D possibly corresponds to TRBD1 (5 bases). Input material: peripheral blood. The clonotype originates from a woman between 45 and 60 years old who had recovered from COVID-19. CDR3 bases: TGTGCCAGCAGCCTGGTAGGGGATAATGGCACTGAAGCTTTCTTT. Amino acid sequence: CASSLVGDNGTEAFF.